A single sample gave rise to the 13 T cell receptor beta chains below, sequenced in a study of cytomegalovirus exposure and HLA in healthy donors (dated by TCRdb to 2016 to 2017). The library was produced with the immunoSEQ multiplex PCR assay. For the multiplex PCR, a mixture combining 60 forward primers for TCR Vbeta segments and 13 reverse primers for TCR Jbeta segments was used. TCRdb took this table from immuneACCESS and kept in-frame rearrangements with V and J called. Such tables lack part of the clones; where checked against another copy, unresolved V genes explain under half of the gap, and the rest is unexplained. The sample profile shows about 140,000 clones; roughly 80% of them were found once. The leading ten clones occupy 3.5% to 5.5% of the sample. Sequenced input: PBMCs. These receptors were obtained from a middle-aged woman in good health and CMV-seropositive.

The chain has TRBV5-1 and TRBJ2-7; 11 positions match TRBD1. Germline CDR1 SGHRS, CDR2 YFSETQ. This CDR3 contains 13 residues. V shed 4 bases, J shed 7 bases, and the junction held 4 bases outside the gene matches. The chain's CDR3 is CASSGTGGREQYF. The CDR3 coding sequence is TGCGCCAGCAGCGGGACAGGGGGTAGGGAGCAGTACTTC.

The J gene is TRBJ1-5, the V gene TRBV27; D gene ambiguous. The CDR3 has 14 amino acids. Germline lookup yields CDR1 MNHEY and CDR2 SMNVEV (reference sequence). Trimming pared 1 base from V and 4 bases from J, leaving 8 bases between. The CDR3 nucleotides are TGTGCCAGCAGTTTATATCACAATAATCAGCCCCAGCATTTT. Translating it yields CASSLYHNNQPQHF.

The V and J genes are TRBV4-1 and TRBJ1-5, with 11 bases matching TRBD1. The CDR3 consists of 16 residues. Germline assignment: CDR1 MGHRA and CDR2 YSYEKL. The V and J ends lost 4 bases and 7 bases, in that order; junction bases with no gene match: 9. The CDR3 nucleotides read TGCGCCAGCAGCCCTCCAACCGGGGACAGGGGGCAGCCCCAGCATTTT. Translating gives CASSPPTGDRGQPQHF.

This clone was counted a single time. The J gene is TRBJ2-7, the V gene TRBV7-2, with 7 bases aligning to TRBD1. Germline assignment: CDR1 SGHTA and CDR2 FQGNSA. This CDR3 comprises 14 residues. V shed 4 bases and J 1 base; nucleotides not matched to a gene: 4. The CDR3 is CASSSGTVSYEQYF. The DNA of the CDR3 is TGTGCCAGCAGCTCTGGGACAGTATCCTACGAGCAGTACTTC.

V gene TRBV27 combines with J gene TRBJ2-2, with 11 bases aligning to TRBD1. Looked up from germline, CDR1 is MNHEY and CDR2 is SMNVEV (reference sequence). Trimming removed 6 bases from V and 1 base from J; junction bases left unmatched: 7. The CDR3 has 17 amino acids. The CDR3 protein is CASRHKGQGGNTGELFF. The CDR3 bases are TGTGCCAGCAGGCATAAGGGACAGGGGGGGAACACCGGGGAGCTGTTTTTT.

This chain joins TRBV5-1 and TRBJ2-1; 9 bases map to TRBD1. V gave up 4 bases and J gave up 6 bases; unmatched junction bases: 8. CDR3 length: 15 amino acids. The germline V gene has CDR1 SGHRS and CDR2 YFSETQ. As DNA, the CDR3 is TGCGCCAGCAGCCTCAGGACAGGGGACGGCAATGAGCAGTTCTTC. As protein: CASSLRTGDGNEQFF.

This clone was observed a few times. This sequence joins TRBV5-6 and TRBJ2-6; possibly TRBD1 for D (5 bases). The CDR3 contains 14 residues. Germline V gene data show CDR1 as SGHDT and CDR2 as YYEEEE. V lost 4 bases to trimming and J lost 5 bases, with 10 bases between them. The CDR3 nucleotides are TGTGCCAGCAGCAGGGGATCCTGGGCCAACGTCCTGACTTTC. Its protein is CASSRGSWANVLTF.

The rearrangement joins TRBV5-1 to TRBJ2-1; D gene uncertain. Deletions cut 0 bases from V and 0 bases from J, with 13 bases between. CDR3 length: 17 amino acids. CDR1 and CDR2 (germline): SGHRS, YFSETQ. CDR3 in DNA: TGCGCCAGCAGCTTGGTCGGGTCCCGAACCTCCTACAATGAGCAGTTCTTC. Its protein is CASSLVGSRTSYNEQFF.

The V gene is TRBV28, the J gene TRBJ2-7; D perhaps matches TRBD1 (6 bases). Per germline, CDR1 MDHEN and CDR2 SYDVKM. This CDR3 comprises 14 residues. The V gene lost 8 bases and the J gene lost 4 bases, with 18 bases spanning the gap. For the CDR3, the DNA is TGTGCCAGCCAAGGTGGGACAAGGAAATACGAGCAGTACTTC. Protein: CASQGGTRKYEQYF.

V is TRBV15 and J is TRBJ2-2; 12 bases match TRBD2. V lost 7 bases and J lost 2; bases outside the gene matches: 17. CDR3 length: 20 residues. Germline CDR1 and CDR2: LNHNV and YYDKDF (reference sequence). The CDR3 sequence is CATTISGLAGWEVNTGELFF. CDR3 DNA: TGTGCCACCACCATTTCAGGACTAGCGGGATGGGAAGTTAACACCGGGGAGCTGTTTTTT.

This clone was detected a few times. The J gene is TRBJ2-7, the V gene TRBV27; D unresolved. Deletions cut 2 bases from V and 0 bases from J, with 14 bases between. The CDR3 length is 16 residues. From germline, CDR1 is MNHEY and CDR2 SMNVEV (reference sequence). CDR3 loop: CASSLRGTPISYEQYF. CDR3 nucleotides: TGTGCCAGCAGTTTACGTGGCACCCCGATCTCCTACGAGCAGTACTTC.

The CDR3 here is CASSLGAGGSGEAFF. CDR3 coding DNA: TGCGCCAGCAGCTTGGGGGCGGGTGGGAGCGGTGAAGCTTTCTTT. The V gene is TRBV5-1, the J gene TRBJ1-1; D uncertain. V was pared by 0 bases and J by 7 bases, with 16 bases between. This CDR3 has 15 residues. CDR1 SGHRS and CDR2 YFSETQ come from the germline V gene.

The chain recombines TRBV19 with TRBJ2-3, with a tentative D call TRBD2 (7 bases). The germline CDR1 and CDR2 sequences are LNHDA and SQIVND (reference sequence). This CDR3 has 13 amino acids. Trimming shortened V by 11 bases and J by 2 bases, and 14 bases separated the two germline ends. The DNA for the CDR3 is TGTGCCGTTGGGGGGGCGGACACAGATACGCAGTATTTT. Protein: CAVGGADTDTQYF.